Reported below is one T cell receptor (beta chain). This may arise from a read error, as a much more abundant clone is one base away. The sample originates from a study of T cells after yellow fever vaccination. Germline CDR1 and CDR2: SGHAT and FQNNGV. The CDR3 length is 14 residues. Trimming pared 7 bases from V and 0 bases from J, leaving 13 bases between. TCRdb itself ran the 5' RACE reads through MiXCR, one entry per CDR3 protein. The sample consists of tens of thousands of distinct CDR3 sequences, 6.6% of them appearing once. The specimen was PBMCs, either bulk or a sorted T-cell subset (CD4+, CD8+, memory, or dextramer-sorted; not recorded which), collected on the day of the first yellow fever vaccination. This TCR was sampled from a man between 18 and 35 years old who received the YFV17D yellow fever vaccine. The rearrangement joins TRBV11-2 to TRBJ2-7; D ambiguous. In DNA, the CDR3 is TGTGCCAGCATCTTCTGGGATAGCTCCTACGAGCAGTACTTC. Translating gives CASIFWDSSYEQYF.